This T cell receptor beta chain was recorded in a study of CD8 T cells in ankylosing spondylitis. Via MiXCR, TCRdb re-called the 5' RACE reads, giving one row per CDR3 protein. This repertoire shows about 160,000 distinct CDR3 sequences, approximately 9.9% found once; its top ten account for less than 15%. Broader study findings: Clones linked with disease were CD8+ and fairly uncommon in the peripheral blood.

This CDR3 spans 16 amino acids. Germline V gene sequence: CDR1 LGHNA, CDR2 YSLEER. Unmatched junction bases numbered 4, after V lost 0 bases and J lost 6 bases. This clonotype was detected a few times. As yet, its antigen is unknown. The rearrangement links TRBV4-3 to TRBJ2-4, with 11 nucleotides matching TRBD1. The sample was blood, either unsorted or a sorted T cell fraction (not recorded which). The TCR originated in a female donor with ankylosing spondylitis or in good health (not recorded which). CDR3 DNA: TGCGCCAGCAGCCAAGATAAGGGACAGGGGGTAAACATTCAGTACTTC. It yields the protein CASSQDKGQGVNIQYF.